Only a few counts were recorded for the clone carrying this T cell receptor beta chain. What it binds is unknown. Per germline, CDR1 MNHNS and CDR2 SASEGT. CDR3 size: 14 residues. V was pared by 2 bases and J by 3 bases, with 5 bases between. Only in-frame clones appear in the TCRdb table, and some are missing; sequencing was by immunoSEQ multiplex PCR. Found here are more than 55,000 clones, 85% of them singletons; the top ten hold under 6.5%. These data belong to a study of OX40 agonist ivuxolimab in advanced cancers. Across the study: Patients enrolled in dose escalation were diagnosed with hepatocellular carcinoma, melanoma, renal cell or head and neck cancer. Cohort: around 86% men, mean age approximately 64, aged about 20 to 80.

General study findings and limits: Mean expanded clone counts were higher in CD8+ than CD4+ T cells.

The specimen comprised CD4+ or CD8+ T cells sorted from blood, sampled in a trial of the OX40 agonist ivuxolimab. The gene calls are TRBV6-1 and TRBJ2-6; unclear D gene. This TCR came from an adult with an advanced solid tumor such as melanoma, head and neck, liver or kidney cancer. CDR3 nucleotides: TGTGCCAGCAGTGAACTTGGTGGGGCCAACGTCCTGACTTTC. This translates into CASSELGGANVLTF.